A selection of T cell receptor beta chains follows, all from one sample in a study of OX40 agonist ivuxolimab in advanced cancers. Sequenced by immunoSEQ multiplex PCR; TCRdb stores in-frame clones only, minus some. Found here are approximately 45,000 clones, 85% to 90% of them singletons; the top ten hold just under 8%. This material consisted of CD4+ or CD8+ T cells sorted from blood, taken in a trial of the OX40 agonist ivuxolimab. The receptors stem from an adult with an advanced solid tumor such as melanoma, head and neck, liver or kidney cancer. Each CDR3 is given without its conserved first and last residue. Each record gives: CDR3 protein, CDR3 length, V gene, D gene, J gene. The D gene is left open where the match is weak.

SGGDRGRAF,9,TRBV29-1,TRBD1,TRBJ1-1
ASSSPEGLATNEKLF,15,TRBV7-9,-,TRBJ1-4
ASSGTRGGYETQY,13,TRBV5-1,-,TRBJ2-5
ASSQAIDRGIQPQH,14,TRBV4-2,TRBD1,TRBJ1-5
ASSTGQSTDTQY,12,TRBV6-4,-,TRBJ2-3
ASSFQGYSNQPQH,13,TRBV27,-,TRBJ1-5
ASSYTDGLYNSPLH,14,TRBV6-5,-,TRBJ1-6
AWRIGGSKKPGYT,13,TRBV30,-,TRBJ1-2
ASSPPGLAGSNTGELF,16,TRBV18,TRBD2,TRBJ2-2
ASSFRQGLVSNGYT,14,TRBV27,TRBD1,TRBJ1-2
ASRRPGQPSEAF,12,TRBV6-5,TRBD1,TRBJ1-1
ASSQTGLNEKLF,12,TRBV5-5,TRBD1,TRBJ1-4
AAAGGSGTDTQY,12,TRBV19,TRBD2,TRBJ2-3
ASSLPGGTDTQY,12,TRBV11-1,-,TRBJ2-3
ASSLEGLAGGGGTDTQY,17,TRBV13,TRBD2,TRBJ2-3
ASSLAAGGGLTQY,13,TRBV11-2,TRBD2,TRBJ2-3
ASSPLGTVQETQY,13,TRBV5-1,TRBD1,TRBJ2-5
ASSLLTGLETQY,12,TRBV11-2,TRBD1,TRBJ2-5
ASRVQPFQETQY,12,TRBV6-1,-,TRBJ2-5
ASSPRDRPNEKLF,13,TRBV9,TRBD1,TRBJ1-4
ASSLLQGNYGYT,12,TRBV7-9,-,TRBJ1-2
ASSSAGQGAAQF,12,TRBV7-2,TRBD1,TRBJ2-1
ASRPGTSGFTDTQY,14,TRBV2,TRBD2,TRBJ2-3
ASSWTGSETQY,11,TRBV5-6,TRBD1,TRBJ2-5
ASSSSGRFPDTQY,13,TRBV28,TRBD2,TRBJ2-3
ASSVEAGSESTQY,13,TRBV9,-,TRBJ2-5
ASSKAGQDYEQY,12,TRBV21-1,-,TRBJ2-7
ASSKGDTSRETEAF,14,TRBV21-1,-,TRBJ1-1
ASTAPSTGELF,11,TRBV6-1,-,TRBJ2-2
ASSIEPRTSKLNNEQF,16,TRBV19,-,TRBJ2-1
ASKDRQSSGANVLT,14,TRBV27,TRBD1,TRBJ2-6
ASSLWTGGGNTIY,13,TRBV28,TRBD1,TRBJ1-3
ASSGSNTEAF,10,TRBV7-9,-,TRBJ1-1
ASSELLTGHEQY,12,TRBV10-1,-,TRBJ2-7
ASSPGQGLVDGYT,13,TRBV4-1,TRBD1,TRBJ1-2
SVGGTGLGETQY,12,TRBV29-1,-,TRBJ2-5
ASSYSGTGNLYGYT,14,TRBV6-5,TRBD1,TRBJ1-2
ASSVEGRSTGELF,13,TRBV9,-,TRBJ2-2
ASTLWGPGANVLT,13,TRBV6-5,-,TRBJ2-6
ASSVATNEKLF,11,TRBV19,-,TRBJ1-4
ASSPLQGYGYT,11,TRBV5-8,TRBD1,TRBJ1-2
ASSQTRYSGNTIY,13,TRBV7-2,-,TRBJ1-3
ASSLTPGVGYEQY,13,TRBV27,-,TRBJ2-7
AWSVGADTQY,10,TRBV30,-,TRBJ2-3
ASSFPQSTQY,10,TRBV7-9,-,TRBJ2-3
ASSPGTGSYEQY,12,TRBV7-2,TRBD1,TRBJ2-7
ASSVVGGAQETQY,13,TRBV9,-,TRBJ2-5
ASSSGSSYNEQF,12,TRBV6-5,-,TRBJ2-1
ASSLQGTNEKLF,12,TRBV27,-,TRBJ1-4
ASSLRRYLNNEQF,13,TRBV7-8,-,TRBJ2-1
ASSLWTGSMNTEAF,14,TRBV28,TRBD1,TRBJ1-1
ASSSGQTYNEQF,12,TRBV19,-,TRBJ2-1
ASSFTGTSDEQY,12,TRBV6-5,TRBD2,TRBJ2-7
ASSIVSGSTEAF,12,TRBV19,-,TRBJ1-1
ASSFHQGGETQY,12,TRBV5-6,-,TRBJ2-5
ASSPGVDEQF,10,TRBV9,-,TRBJ2-1